These T cell receptor beta chains were read from a single sample in a study of T-cell memory formation after mild COVID-19. In TCRdb, the 5' RACE reads were re-called with MiXCR into one record per CDR3 protein. The sample yields 200,000 to 300,000 distinct CDR3 sequences, 9.4% seen once. The material sequenced was PBMCs or a T cell subset sorted from them (not recorded which). These receptors originate from a man between 18 and 29 years old who had mild COVID-19 (a few samples of this study predate the infection). Cell type and time point are not known. The CDR3 runs from the conserved cysteine through the conserved F or W. Fields, in order: clone size, D gene, V gene, J gene, CDR3 DNA, CDR3 protein. D genes are given only for firm matches. Size values are once, few and many counts, or a class for expanded clones, and some rows have none.

few	-	TRBV7-9	TRBJ2-1	TGTGCCAGCAGCTTAGGGGACTACAATGAGCAGTTCTTC	CASSLGDYNEQFF
few	-	TRBV6-2/TRBV6-3	TRBJ1-1	TGTGCCAGCATCCCGGGGGGGTATCGTGAAGCTTTCTTT	CASIPGGYREAFF
-	-	TRBV6-2/TRBV6-3	TRBJ2-7	TGTGCCAGCAGTTGGGGACTGAGACGCGAGCAGTACTTC	CASSWGLRREQYF
-	-	TRBV29-1	TRBJ2-2	TGCAGCGCACCCGCGAACACCGGGGAGCTGTTTTTT	CSAPANTGELFF
many	-	TRBV5-1	TRBJ2-3	TGCGCCAGCAGCTTGCGTCCATCCACAGATACGCAGTATTTT	CASSLRPSTDTQYF
many	TRBD2	TRBV12-3/TRBV12-4	TRBJ2-5	TGTGCCACCTCCCCCGCGGGGGGTCGCGAGACCCAGTACTTC	CATSPAGGRETQYF
-	-	TRBV11-2	TRBJ1-1	TGTGCCAGCAGCTTATCTCGGGGTGCTGAAGCTTTCTTT	CASSLSRGAEAFF
many	TRBD2	TRBV5-1	TRBJ2-4	TGCGCCAGCAGCTCAGGACTAGCGGGGGTAGCCAAAAACATTCAGTACTTC	CASSSGLAGVAKNIQYF
few	-	TRBV7-2	TRBJ2-6	TGTGCCAGCAGCTTTACCCCCTCTGGGGCCAACGTCCTGACTTTC	CASSFTPSGANVLTF
many	TRBD1	TRBV20-1	TRBJ2-5	TGCAGTGCCCCTGACAGGGGAGGAGAGACCCAGTACTTC	CSAPDRGGETQYF
few	TRBD1	TRBV20-1	TRBJ2-3	TGCAGTGCTAGAGGGTGGGACAGGGGCACAGATACGCAGTATTTT	CSARGWDRGTDTQYF
-	-	TRBV6-2/TRBV6-3	TRBJ2-3	TGTGCCAGCAGTGCCCGGACCGGGCGGAATACGCAGTATTTT	CASSARTGRNTQYF
-	-	TRBV6-5	TRBJ2-1	TGTGCCAGCAGTTACTACGGCGCCCACAATGAGCAGTTCTTC	CASSYYGAHNEQFF
once	-	TRBV5-1	TRBJ2-7	TGCGCCAGCACCTCCCACCTCTACGAGCAGTACTTC	CASTSHLYEQYF
-	TRBD2	TRBV5-6	TRBJ2-3	TGTGCCAGCAGCCCATCGGGACTAGTGTTTCCAGATACGCAGTATTTT	CASSPSGLVFPDTQYF
-	-	TRBV20-1	TRBJ1-1	TGCAGTGCTAGTGGACAGTACGTGAACACTGAAGCTTTCTTT	CSASGQYVNTEAFF
-	-	TRBV6-2/TRBV6-3	TRBJ2-6	TGTGCCAGCAGTTACTCGGCACCCAACGTCCTGACTTTC	CASSYSAPNVLTF
-	TRBD1	TRBV20-1	TRBJ1-2	TGCAGTGCTAGTGCGGGACAGCCTAACTATGGCTACACCTTC	CSASAGQPNYGYTF
many	TRBD1	TRBV7-2	TRBJ2-1	TGTGCCAGCAGCGTCGGACAGGGGCGAGGTGAGCAGTTCTTC	CASSVGQGRGEQFF
few	-	TRBV7-9	TRBJ1-4	TGTGCCAGCAGCTTAGGCCAGCTTGCAACTAATGAAAAACTGTTTTTT	CASSLGQLATNEKLFF
few	TRBD1	TRBV6-6	TRBJ1-1	TGTGCCAGCACTGGGACAGCGAACACTGAAGCTTTCTTT	CASTGTANTEAFF
-	TRBD1	TRBV7-8	TRBJ1-6	TGTGCCAGCAGCTTAGGACAGGGGCATTATAATTCACCCCTCCACTTT	CASSLGQGHYNSPLHF
few	-	TRBV7-2	TRBJ1-4	TGTGCCAGCAGCTTAGTTTTGCAGGGTGTTGAAAAACTGTTTTTT	CASSLVLQGVEKLFF
-	-	TRBV27	TRBJ2-1	TGTGCCAGCAGTTTCGACGCGGCCTACAATGAGCAGTTCTTC	CASSFDAAYNEQFF
few	-	TRBV7-3	TRBJ2-1	TGTGCCAGCAGCTTAACCGGGATCAATGAGCAGTTCTTC	CASSLTGINEQFF
many	-	TRBV20-1	TRBJ2-1	TGCAGTGCTCACCGTAGCCTTAGCAGCGGTGAGCAGTTCTTC	CSAHRSLSSGEQFF
few	TRBD1	TRBV29-1	TRBJ2-5	TGCAGCGTTGAAATCTGGACAGGGGTAGGAGAGACCCAGTACTTC	CSVEIWTGVGETQYF
-	-	TRBV7-6	TRBJ1-2	TGTGCCAGCAGCCAACTTGGGCACTATGGCTACACCTTC	CASSQLGHYGYTF
-	TRBD1	TRBV7-9	TRBJ2-1	TGTGCCAGTATCCCGGGACAGGGGAATGAGCAGTTCTTC	CASIPGQGNEQFF
many	-	TRBV19	TRBJ2-3	TGTGCCAGTAGTATCCGGGGCACAGATACGCAGTATTTT	CASSIRGTDTQYF
-	TRBD1	TRBV28	TRBJ2-5	TGTGCCAGCAGTTTCCAAGGGACAGTGATAGAGACCCAGTACTTC	CASSFQGTVIETQYF
many	-	TRBV7-2	TRBJ2-3	TGTGCCAGCAGCACTGGGGGGGCCGAAGATACGCAGTATTTT	CASSTGGAEDTQYF
few	TRBD1	TRBV10-3	TRBJ2-3	TGTGCCATCGGTGGGACAGGGCTCCCTCGTGGGGCAGATACGCAGTATTTT	CAIGGTGLPRGADTQYF
-	TRBD1	TRBV7-9	TRBJ2-3	TGTGCCAGCAGCTCACGACAGGGGGCTCAAACAGATACGCAGTATTTT	CASSSRQGAQTDTQYF
-	-	TRBV4-3	TRBJ2-4	TGCGCCAGCAGCCAAGAACCCAAAAACATTCAGTACTTC	CASSQEPKNIQYF
-	-	TRBV6-2/TRBV6-3	TRBJ1-6	TGTGCCAGCAGTCGATGGACGGGTCCAAATTCACCCCTCCACTTT	CASSRWTGPNSPLHF
few	TRBD2	TRBV9	TRBJ2-3	TGTGCCAGCAGCGTAAGAAGCGGGGGGAGCACAGATACGCAGTATTTT	CASSVRSGGSTDTQYF
few	TRBD2	TRBV7-2	TRBJ2-5	TGTGCCAGCAGCTTAGCGTTGGTAGCGGGGCAAGAGACCCAGTACTTC	CASSLALVAGQETQYF
-	-	TRBV24-1	TRBJ2-3	TGTGCCACCAGTGATCCAGGGGGGGCACCAGATACGCAGTATTTT	CATSDPGGAPDTQYF
-	-	TRBV7-2	TRBJ1-2	TGTGCCAGCAGCTTAGGATGGGCAAACTATGGCTACACCTTC	CASSLGWANYGYTF
-	-	TRBV4-3	TRBJ1-1	TGCGCCAGCAGCCAAGTCGGGGGGACTGAAGCTTTCTTT	CASSQVGGTEAFF
many	-	TRBV28	TRBJ1-1	TGTGCCAGCAGTTTCCTCGCCGGGCCCCCTGAAGCTTTCTTT	CASSFLAGPPEAFF
many	-	TRBV6-5	TRBJ1-1	TGTGCCAGCAGATTAGGGAGGAACACTGAAGCTTTCTTT	CASRLGRNTEAFF
-	-	TRBV7-2	TRBJ1-1	TGTGCCAGCAGTCCACCGGCGGCGGCGAACACTGAAGCTTTCTTT	CASSPPAAANTEAFF
-	-	TRBV10-3	TRBJ2-7	TGTGCCATCAGTGAGGGAACCTACGAGCAGTACTTC	CAISEGTYEQYF
few	-	TRBV29-1	TRBJ2-3	TGCAGCGTTGAGCGCAGGGGAAACGGGGCAGATACGCAGTATTTT	CSVERRGNGADTQYF
-	TRBD2	TRBV4-3	TRBJ2-1	TGCGCCAGCAGCCAAGCTCCCGCGGGGGTCTACAATGAGCAGTTCTTC	CASSQAPAGVYNEQFF
-	-	TRBV5-1	TRBJ2-3	TGCGCCAGCAGCTTGGGAGGCAGCCCCACAGATACGCAGTATTTT	CASSLGGSPTDTQYF